The rows below give T cell receptor beta chains drawn from one sample of a study of blood T cell repertoires in COVID-19. The assay was immunoSEQ multiplex PCR, and TCRdb's table has in-frame clones only and misses some. The table records more than 250,000 clones, 70% to 90% of them present only once. Sequences were obtained from PBMCs or T cells enriched from blood (not recorded which). These receptors all stem from a woman in her twenties or thirties who had recovered from COVID-19. The CDR3 runs from the conserved cysteine through the conserved F or W. The order of the fields is J gene, V gene, clone size, D gene, CDR3 protein, CDR3 DNA. A D gene is named only where the DNA matches it firmly. Clone size is shown for a subset of rows, as once, few, many or a class of expanded clone.

j_call: TRBJ1-2
v_call: TRBV2
clone_size: NA
d_call: NA
cdr3_aa: CASIGGGYTF
cdr3_nt: TGTGCCAGCATTGGAGGCGGCTACACCTTC

j_call: TRBJ1-5
v_call: TRBV29-1
clone_size: NA
d_call: NA
cdr3_aa: CSVAKEADQPQHF
cdr3_nt: TGCAGCGTTGCCAAGGAAGCGGATCAGCCCCAGCATTTT

j_call: TRBJ1-2
v_call: TRBV7-9
clone_size: many
d_call: NA
cdr3_aa: CASSLDTYGYTF
cdr3_nt: TGTGCCAGCAGCTTAGACACCTATGGCTACACCTTC

j_call: TRBJ1-4
v_call: TRBV5-1
clone_size: NA
d_call: TRBD1
cdr3_aa: CASSFTGAPEKLFF
cdr3_nt: TGCGCCAGCAGCTTCACAGGGGCCCCGGAAAAACTGTTTTTT

j_call: TRBJ2-5
v_call: TRBV5-6
clone_size: NA
d_call: TRBD2
cdr3_aa: CASSSLASGGARRETQYF
cdr3_nt: TGTGCCAGCAGCTCTTTGGCTAGCGGGGGGGCAAGGCGAGAGACCCAGTACTTC

j_call: TRBJ2-3
v_call: TRBV7-3
clone_size: NA
d_call: NA
cdr3_aa: CASSFFADTQYF
cdr3_nt: TGTGCCAGCAGCTTCTTCGCAGATACGCAGTATTTT

j_call: TRBJ1-6
v_call: TRBV23-1
clone_size: NA
d_call: NA
cdr3_aa: CASTQAPRGRNNSPLHF
cdr3_nt: TGCGCCAGCACGCAAGCTCCAAGGGGCAGAAATAATTCACCCCTCCACTTT

j_call: TRBJ1-2
v_call: TRBV7-2
clone_size: NA
d_call: TRBD1
cdr3_aa: CASSPGTGRANYGYTF
cdr3_nt: TGTGCCAGCAGCCCTGGGACAGGGAGGGCCAACTATGGCTACACCTTC

j_call: TRBJ1-1
v_call: TRBV11-2
clone_size: NA
d_call: TRBD1
cdr3_aa: CASSLGDRGYRHTEAFF
cdr3_nt: TGTGCCAGCAGCTTAGGGGACAGGGGGTATCGGCACACTGAAGCTTTCTTT

j_call: TRBJ1-2
v_call: TRBV3-1/TRBV3-2
clone_size: NA
d_call: NA
cdr3_aa: CASTLQGSGYTF
cdr3_nt: TGTGCCAGCACCCTACAGGGTAGTGGCTACACCTTC

j_call: TRBJ1-5
v_call: TRBV7-2
clone_size: NA
d_call: NA
cdr3_aa: CASSLSRGNNQPQHF
cdr3_nt: TGTGCCAGCAGCTTAAGCAGGGGAAACAATCAGCCCCAGCATTTT

j_call: TRBJ1-2
v_call: TRBV4-3
clone_size: once
d_call: TRBD1
cdr3_aa: CASSPGQGYGYTF
cdr3_nt: TGCGCCAGCAGCCCTGGACAGGGGTATGGCTACACCTTC

j_call: TRBJ1-5
v_call: TRBV9
clone_size: NA
d_call: NA
cdr3_aa: CASSVEGDSNQPQHF
cdr3_nt: TGTGCCAGCAGCGTAGAAGGGGATAGCAATCAGCCCCAGCATTTT

j_call: TRBJ1-2
v_call: TRBV30
clone_size: NA
d_call: TRBD1
cdr3_aa: CAWSVRQGDGYTF
cdr3_nt: TGTGCCTGGAGTGTAAGACAGGGGGATGGCTACACCTTC

j_call: TRBJ1-2
v_call: TRBV6-5
clone_size: NA
d_call: TRBD1
cdr3_aa: CASKPRTGGYGYTF
cdr3_nt: TGTGCCAGCAAACCCAGGACAGGGGGGTATGGCTACACCTTC

j_call: TRBJ1-1
v_call: TRBV19
clone_size: NA
d_call: TRBD1
cdr3_aa: CASSGQGGTEAFF
cdr3_nt: TGTGCCAGTAGCGGACAGGGTGGGACTGAAGCTTTCTTT

j_call: TRBJ2-3
v_call: TRBV10-3
clone_size: NA
d_call: TRBD1
cdr3_aa: CAISAPGQGADTQYF
cdr3_nt: TGTGCCATCAGCGCTCCGGGACAGGGTGCAGATACGCAGTATTTT

j_call: TRBJ2-2
v_call: TRBV7-3
clone_size: NA
d_call: NA
cdr3_aa: CASSFGTGELFF
cdr3_nt: TGTGCCAGCAGCTTCGGGACCGGGGAGCTGTTTTTT